Presented here are 6 T cell receptor beta chains from one specimen sequenced in a study of T cells expressing NK-cell markers. One entry per CDR3 protein, without DNA, is what TCRdb gives after re-calling the 5' RACE reads. The sample table includes approximately 150,000 distinct CDR3 sequences. What was sequenced was blood T cells: a sorted CD56 or NKG2C T cell subset, CD4+ or CD8+ T cells, or bulk PBMC T cells (not recorded which). The receptors derive from a man aged 18 to 30 in good health.

V usage is TRBV11-2 and J usage is TRBJ1-1; TCRdb's D call of TRBD1 is untestable without DNA. Germline V lookup: CDR1 SGHAT, CDR2 FQNNGV. This CDR3 has 15 residues. The CDR3 protein is CASSPTSTGNTEAFF.

The chain carries TRBV7-6 and TRBJ2-5; the TCRdb call, TRBD1, lacks DNA for checking. CDR3 size: 15 residues. Germline CDR1 reads SGHVS; CDR2 reads FNYEAQ. Here the CDR3 reads CASSLEGASPWTQYF.

This sequence joins TRBV27 and TRBJ2-7; TCRdb calls TRBD1, which cannot be checked without DNA. Germline V CDR1 and CDR2: MNHEY, SMNVEV (reference sequence). This CDR3 has 14 amino acids. The CDR3 is CASSLFGGDYEQYF.

The V call is TRBV11-2, the J call TRBJ2-1; the D gene TCRdb calls, TRBD2, cannot be checked with no DNA. CDR1 and CDR2 from the germline V gene are SGHAT and FQNNGV. The CDR3 is 14 amino acids. The CDR3 loop is CASSSSIGAIEQFF.

The rearrangement links TRBV6-1 to TRBJ1-5. The germline V gene has CDR1 MNHNS and CDR2 SASEGT. The CDR3 runs 15 residues. The CDR3 protein is CASRDSAYSNQPQHF.

The V gene is TRBV28, the J gene TRBJ2-7; TCRdb's D call of TRBD1 is untestable without DNA. The CDR3 has 15 residues. Germline CDR1 MDHEN, CDR2 SYDVKM. CDR3 amino acids: CASSSIQRGQDEQYF.